Detailed here is one T cell receptor beta chain. No antigen is known for it. The sample is drawn from a study of beta chain features in type 1 diabetes. Study context: Sorted cells, 107,917,701 in number, were examined across all samples.

Whole-study findings and limits: Within each of all four CD4+ subsets, Type 1 diabetes patients had TCRB CDR3s that were moderately but significantly shorter.

As every portion of the isolated RNA was reverse transcribed, the sequencing read expressed TCRB transcripts. Assay: immunoSEQ multiplex PCR; the TCRdb copy retains only in-frame clones and omits some. The table has 550,000 to 850,000 clones, around an eighth seen once. Trimming removed 5 bases at V and 7 bases at J, with 14 bases between. This CDR3 region has 13 residues. CDR1 is ENHRY and CDR2 is SYGVKD in the germline V gene. The authors took one heparinised blood draw, averaging around 120 mL, from each donor. Cell sorting via CD45RO/CCR7/CD25/CD127/CD95/CD27 was performed to obtain CD4+ naive, central memory, regulatory and stem cell-like memory cells.

The chain recombines TRBV10-3 with TRBJ1-2, with D possibly matching TRBD1 (5 bases). This TCR came from a young man with type 1 diabetes. The specimen sequenced was naive CD4+ T cells from blood. The CDR3 DNA reads TGTGCCATCAGTCCAGGGCCCGGGAGTGGCTACACCTTC. Amino acids: CAISPGPGSGYTF.